This T cell receptor beta chain originates from a study of identical twins. Study-wide results and caveats: The study found that models underestimated out-of-frame TCR alpha sharing in monozygotic twins.

A note on this clonotype: The antigen is unknown.

The junction had 10 bases not matched to a gene; V was cut back by 3 bases and J by 4 bases. The CDR3 length is 15 residues. Per germline, CDR1 DFQATT and CDR2 SNEGSKA (reference sequence). With template switching, a universal primer site was added, and the cDNA carried unique molecular identifiers. TCRdb redid the calling of the 5' RACE reads with MiXCR, one entry per CDR3 protein. The sample includes about 150,000 distinct CDR3 sequences, roughly 3.2% of them seen just once. The receptor was derived from a man younger than 35 in good health. The chain has TRBV20-1 and TRBJ2-7; TRBD2 matches 9 bases. Material for sequencing was memory T cells sorted from blood. CDR3 nucleotides: TGCAGTGCTAGCATGGAGGGACTAGCTTCATACGAGCAGTACTTC. This sequence encodes CSASMEGLASYEQYF.